The 18 T cell receptor beta chains reported below all come from one sample, sequenced in a study of shared clonotypes between healthy human individuals. Positive CCR7 selection of CD45RO-negative cells yielded the naive CD8 cells, and terminally differentiated effector memory CD45RA+ cells were excluded. Clones were sequenced by immunoSEQ multiplex PCR, and TCRdb holds only the in-frame ones, with some missing. The profile shows around 2,000,000 clones, just under 95% of them singletons. The sequenced sample was naive CD8+ T cells sorted from blood. These receptors came from a man aged 18 to 30 in good health.

The chain is built from TRBV10-2 and TRBJ2-7; D not certain. The V gene lost 0 bases and the J gene lost 5 bases, with 11 bases spanning the gap. The CDR3 length is 14 residues. CDR1 and CDR2 from the germline V gene are WSHSY and SAAADI. The DNA of the CDR3 is TGCGCCAGCAGTGAGTCGGCAGGAATCGACGAGCAGTACTTC. Residues: CASSESAGIDEQYF.

This clone was seen a single time. This rearrangement joins TRBV4-1 to TRBJ2-5; possible D gene TRBD1, 6 bases. The CDR3 is 16 amino acids. Germline assignment: CDR1 MGHRA and CDR2 YSYEKL. The V and J ends lost 0 bases and 1 base respectively, with 12 bases between them. CDR3 DNA sequence: TGCGCCAGCAGCCAAGATGGGGCGACAGGCCAAGAGACCCAGTACTTC. Translating it yields CASSQDGATGQETQYF.

As for this clone: Within the sample, other DNA sequences also encode this same CDR3. The chain employs TRBV29-1 and TRBJ2-7, with TRBD1 identical over 7 bases. CDR3 length: 13 residues. V dropped 6 bases and J dropped 0; count of bases not matched to a gene: 5. Germline CDR1 SQVTM, CDR2 ANQGSEA. The DNA of the CDR3 is TGCAGCGTCGAGACAGGGACCTCCTACGAGCAGTACTTC. This translates into CSVETGTSYEQYF.

Remarks on this clone: Relative to the germline gene, one junction end is altered; a read error may explain this. Other DNA sequences in the same sample also yield this CDR3. The V call is TRBV20-1, the J call TRBJ2-3; D call uncertain. In germline, CDR1 is DFQATT, CDR2 SNEGSKA (reference sequence). CDR3 size: 11 residues. The CDR3 DNA reads as TGCAGTGCGAGAGAGGTAGATACGCAGTATTTT. It translates to CSAREVDTQYF.

The chain carries TRBV19 and TRBJ2-1, with D unresolved. This CDR3 spans 14 amino acids. Looked up from germline, CDR1 is LNHDA and CDR2 is SQIVND (reference sequence). Trimming pared 0 bases from V and 10 bases from J, leaving 13 bases between. The CDR3 bases are TGTGCCAGTAGTATAGATGGCGAAGGATACGAGCAGTTCTTC. Amino acid sequence: CASSIDGEGYEQFF.

V gene TRBV6-1 combines with J gene TRBJ1-1, with unresolved D. V was trimmed by 0 bases and J by 3 bases, leaving 8 bases between them. This CDR3 has 14 amino acids. Germline CDR1 is MNHNS and CDR2 is SASEGT. The CDR3 reads CASSEARGYTEAFF. CDR3 bases: TGTGCCAGCAGTGAAGCACGGGGTTACACTGAAGCTTTCTTT.

The rearrangement links TRBV27 to TRBJ1-2, with D perhaps matching TRBD1 (6 bases). The CDR3 has 15 amino acids. CDR1 and CDR2 (germline): MNHEY, SMNVEV (reference sequence). Trimming stripped 0 bases from V and 4 bases from J, with 12 bases between. The CDR3 region is CASSLSVGQLYGYTF. The CDR3 DNA reads TGTGCCAGCAGTTTATCCGTCGGACAGCTCTATGGCTACACCTTC.

CDR3 sequence (DNA): TGTGCCAGCAGTCCCTTAGCTGCGGGGGGGCTGGCAGATACGCAGTATTTT. Translated, it gives CASSPLAAGGLADTQYF. The V gene is TRBV27, the J gene TRBJ2-3; 9 bases are shared with TRBD2. With V trimmed by 5 bases and J by 4 bases, 13 bases remained unmatched. The CDR3 contains 17 residues. Germline CDR1 and CDR2: MNHEY and SMNVEV (reference sequence).

The chain joins TRBV2 to TRBJ2-7; 10 nucleotides agree with TRBD1. Germline assignment: CDR1 SNHLY and CDR2 FYNNEI. J gave up 3 bases and V 1 base, and 6 bases lay outside the gene matches. The CDR3 length is 16 residues. CDR3 sequence (DNA): TGTGCCAGCAGTGAAGAAAGGGACAGGGGCCACTACGAGCAGTACTTC. Amino acids: CASSEERDRGHYEQYF.

The rearrangement uses TRBV20-1 and TRBJ2-7, with D possibly being TRBD1 (5 bases). The CDR3 is made up of 11 amino acids. CDR1 is DFQATT and CDR2 is SNEGSKA in the germline V gene (reference sequence). The V end was cut by 4 bases, the J end by 4 bases, with 8 bases between. CDR3 sequence: CSANQGYEQYF. CDR3 bases: TGCAGTGCTAATCAGGGTTACGAGCAGTACTTC.

The V and J genes are TRBV6-1 and TRBJ2-7, with D tentatively TRBD1 (6 bases). Trimming removed 5 bases at V and 0 bases at J, with 11 bases between. The germline V gene has CDR1 MNHNS and CDR2 SASEGT. This CDR3 contains 14 residues. The CDR3 nucleotides are TGTGCCAGCAGTCCCCGGGACACCTCCTACGAGCAGTACTTC. Translated, it gives CASSPRDTSYEQYF.

The chain joins TRBV4-1 to TRBJ1-2; 7 bases are a match to TRBD1. Germline trimming cut 9 bases from V and 3 bases from J; bases unmatched to any gene: 7. Germline CDR1 MGHRA, CDR2 YSYEKL. The CDR3 consists of 13 residues. CDR3 bases: TGCGCCAGTTCACAGGGGTGGGACTATGGCTACACCTTC. Its translation is CASSQGWDYGYTF.

The chain has TRBV4-1 and TRBJ2-2; D is perhaps TRBD1 or TRBD2 (5 bases each). There are 17 residues in the CDR3. V lost 1 base to trimming and J lost 2 bases, with 14 bases between them. Per germline, CDR1 MGHRA and CDR2 YSYEKL. The CDR3 coding sequence is TGCGCCAGCAGCCAAGGGAATCGGGACGGTAACACCGGGGAGCTGTTTTTT. Protein product: CASSQGNRDGNTGELFF.

The table lists this clone with a count of one. The chain is built from TRBV9 and TRBJ2-7, with 10 positions matching TRBD1. The CDR3 loop spans 16 amino acids. Germline assignment: CDR1 SGDLS and CDR2 YYNGEE. The V segment lost 4 bases and the J segment 6 bases; nucleotides outside the gene matches: 13. Here the CDR3 DNA reads TGTGCCAGCAGCCATAACGCGGGACAGGGGTTGGGCGAGCAGTACTTC. Encoded protein: CASSHNAGQGLGEQYF.

Of note for this clone: The sample contains more than one DNA sequence encoding this CDR3. This chain links TRBV29-1 with TRBJ2-7; 7 bases fit TRBD1. The CDR3 covers 12 residues. Losses at the gene ends were 7 bases for V and 0 bases for J; bases not matched to a gene: 3. Germline V gives CDR1 SQVTM, CDR2 ANQGSEA. The CDR3 region has the DNA TGCAGCGGCCGGGACAGCTCCTACGAGCAGTACTTC. Protein product: CSGRDSSYEQYF.

The chain couples TRBV7-2 to TRBJ2-3; D ambiguous. CDR3 length equals 12 residues. Germline values: CDR1 SGHTA, CDR2 FQGNSA. V shed 5 bases and J shed 6 bases, with 9 bases lying between them. The DNA for the CDR3 is TGTGCCAGCAGCGAGACGACCGATACGCAGTATTTT. Protein: CASSETTDTQYF.

This chain uses TRBV6-1 with TRBJ2-5; D unclear. Germline loops: CDR1 MNHNS, CDR2 SASEGT. The V end lost 4 bases, the J end lost 7 bases, and 7 bases lay between the germline ends. This CDR3 contains 11 residues. The CDR3 loop reads CASSGWVTQYF. In DNA, the CDR3 is TGTGCCAGCAGTGGCTGGGTGACCCAGTACTTC.

This clone was picked up a small number of times. This clone may be a read error of a much larger clone one base away. Other nucleotide sequences from this sample produce the same CDR3. The chain combines TRBV5-4 with TRBJ1-1; D ambiguous. The germline CDR1 and CDR2 sequences are SGHNT and YYREEE (reference sequence). The CDR3 sequence is 12 residues long. V lost 0 bases and J 3 bases, leaving 3 bases between the germline ends. The CDR3 protein is CASSLGYTEAFF. In DNA, the CDR3 is TGTGCCAGCAGCTTGGGGTACACTGAAGCTTTCTTT.